Following are 20 T cell receptor beta chains from one sample sequenced in a study of blood T cell repertoires in COVID-19. Libraries were prepared by immunoSEQ multiplex PCR; TCRdb keeps only in-frame clonotypes and omits some of them. The sample has under 500,000 clones, roughly 91% seen once. Specimen: peripheral blood. These receptors were obtained from a woman in her twenties or thirties with acute or convalescent COVID-19.

V gene TRBV25-1 combines with J gene TRBJ2-7; TRBD1 agrees at 10 bases. The germline CDR1 and CDR2 sequences are MGHDK and SYGVNS. After removal of 3 bases from V and 4 bases from J, the junction contained 6 bases not matched to a gene. The CDR3 is 15 residues long. The CDR3 protein is CASSEGQGSIYEQYF. The CDR3 DNA is TGTGCCAGCAGTGAGGGACAGGGGAGTATTTACGAGCAGTACTTC.

As to this clone: The sample contains more than one DNA sequence encoding this CDR3. CDR3 nucleotides: TGTGCCAGCAGTTTTCGGGGGGGAGGCACTGAAGCTTTCTTT. Its translation: CASSFRGGGTEAFF. The chain combines TRBV27 with TRBJ1-1; tentatively, D is TRBD1 (5 bases). CDR3 length equals 14 residues. V was pared by 3 bases and J by 4 bases, with 12 bases between. Germline V gene lookup returns CDR1 MNHEY and CDR2 SMNVEV (reference sequence).

The V gene is TRBV12-3 or TRBV12-4, the J gene TRBJ2-3; no firm D call. V lost 4 bases and J 4 bases, leaving 6 bases between the germline ends. The CDR3 contains 12 residues. This chain's CDR3 is CASSSSSDTQYF. The CDR3 nucleotides read TGTGCCAGCAGTTCCTCCTCAGATACGCAGTATTTT.

This clone has only a few counts. The chain combines TRBV28 with TRBJ2-1, with 12 bases lining up with TRBD1. The CDR3 is 17 amino acids. V shed 1 base, J shed 8 bases, and the junction held 9 bases outside the gene matches. Germline V gene lookup returns CDR1 MDHEN and CDR2 SYDVKM. CDR3 DNA sequence: TGTGCCAGCAGTTTATTCGGGGACAGGGGGCTAGCAGATGAGCAGTTCTTC. Amino acids: CASSLFGDRGLADEQFF.

V is TRBV28 and J is TRBJ2-3, with 7 bases lining up with TRBD2. Per germline, CDR1 MDHEN and CDR2 SYDVKM. CDR3 length: 15 residues. The V gene end was trimmed by 7 bases and the J gene end by 2 bases; junction bases not matched to a gene: 9. The CDR3 sequence: CASTPAGDTTDTQYF. Here the CDR3 DNA reads TGTGCCAGCACTCCCGCGGGGGATACCACAGATACGCAGTATTTT.

The chain has TRBV28 and TRBJ1-2; TRBD1 matches at 7 bases. This CDR3 region has 15 residues. The germline V gene has CDR1 MDHEN and CDR2 SYDVKM. Trimming removed 4 bases from V and 5 bases from J; junction bases left unmatched: 10. CDR3 sequence reads: CASSYRGLSMYGYTF. Written as DNA, the CDR3 is TGTGCCAGCAGTTACAGGGGCTTGAGTATGTATGGCTACACCTTC.

In this sample, this clone turned up once. The genes are TRBV5-1 and TRBJ2-2; TRBD2 matches 9 bases. CDR1 and CDR2 from the germline V gene are SGHRS and YFSETQ. There are 17 residues in the CDR3. The V gene end was trimmed by 0 bases and the J gene end by 3 bases; junction bases not matched to a gene: 6. The CDR3 is CASSLELAGFYTGELFF. CDR3 nucleotides: TGCGCCAGCAGCTTGGAGCTAGCGGGATTCTACACCGGGGAGCTGTTTTTT.

The chain carries TRBV9 and TRBJ2-1, with 7 bases fitting TRBD1. Trimming removed 6 bases from V and 1 base from J; junction bases left unmatched: 7. CDR1 and CDR2 from the germline V gene are SGDLS and YYNGEE. The CDR3 covers 15 residues. The CDR3 bases are TGTGCCAGCAATCGAGGGGGCGGATCCTACAATGAGCAGTTCTTC. This translates into CASNRGGGSYNEQFF.

The rearrangement links TRBV5-1 to TRBJ1-2; D perhaps matches TRBD1 (6 bases). This CDR3 region has 13 residues. CDR1 and CDR2 (germline): SGHRS, YFSETQ. V was shortened by 0 bases and J by 8 bases, with 11 bases between the two germline ends. The CDR3 is CASSLDTGPGYTF. DNA for the CDR3: TGCGCCAGCAGCTTGGATACAGGGCCAGGCTACACCTTC. The whole variable domain, remainder taken from reference TRBV5-1 and TRBJ1-2, is KAGVTQTPRYLIKTRGQQVTLSCSPISGHRSVSWYQQTPGQGLQFLFEYFSETQRNKGNFPGRFSGRQFSNSRSEMNVSTLELGDSALYLCASSLDTGPGYTFGSGTRLTVV.

V and J are TRBV2 and TRBJ2-7, with D uncertain. V gave up 2 bases and J gave up 1 base, with 12 bases separating them. The CDR3 extends over 15 amino acids. CDR1 and CDR2 from the germline V gene are SNHLY and FYNNEI. The CDR3 region has the DNA TGTGCCAGCAGTGAATCCTCTACGAGGTCCTACGAGCAGTACTTC. Its translation is CASSESSTRSYEQYF.

The rearrangement joins TRBV2 to TRBJ2-1; possibly TRBD2 for D (6 bases). The ends were cut back, 5 bases at V and 5 bases at J, with 7 bases in the middle. Germline V lookup: CDR1 SNHLY, CDR2 FYNNEI. The CDR3 is 12 residues long. The CDR3 coding sequence is TGTGCCAGCAGTCGCGGGGACAATGAGCAGTTCTTC. Its protein is CASSRGDNEQFF. Supplemented by reference TRBV2 and TRBJ2-1, the full variable domain reads EPEVTQTPSHQVTQMGQEVILRCVPISNHLYFYWYRQILGQKVEFLVSFYNNEISEKSEIFDDQFSVERPDGSNFTLKIRSTKLEDSAMYFCASSRGDNEQFFGPGTRLTVL.

The rearrangement links TRBV11-2 to TRBJ2-3, with 11 bases matching TRBD2. Germline trimming cut 5 bases from V and 7 bases from J; bases unmatched to any gene: 5. This CDR3 has 14 residues. CDR1 is SGHAT and CDR2 is FQNNGV in the germline V gene. The DNA of the CDR3 is TGTGCCAGCAGCCAACGACTAGCGGGGAATACGCAGTATTTT. Translation: CASSQRLAGNTQYF.

The chain has TRBV20-1 and TRBJ2-3, with 9 nucleotides matching TRBD2. V trimming: 3 bases; J trimming: 2 bases; junction bases outside the gene matches: 9. The germline CDR1 and CDR2 sequences are DFQATT and SNEGSKA (reference sequence). The CDR3 covers 16 residues. CDR3 loop: CSASFRLAGFTDTQYF. The CDR3 DNA reads as TGCAGTGCTAGTTTTCGTCTAGCGGGGTTCACAGATACGCAGTATTTT.

The chain joins TRBV5-6 to TRBJ2-3; D gene ambiguous. Trimming left V 5 bases short and J 5 bases short, with 9 bases between. Germline CDR1 SGHDT, CDR2 YYEEEE. CDR3 length equals 12 residues. This CDR3 reads CASSPGGDTQYF. The CDR3 DNA follows: TGTGCCAGCAGTCCGGGTGGAGATACGCAGTATTTT.

The chain has TRBV11-2 and TRBJ2-2, with TRBD2 matching 8 bases. Looked up from germline, CDR1 is SGHAT and CDR2 is FQNNGV. The CDR3 runs 17 residues. Unmatched junction bases numbered 14, after V lost 6 bases and J lost 5 bases. The CDR3 loop reads CASRKPGLAGYTGELFF. Written as DNA, the CDR3 is TGTGCCAGCAGAAAACCCGGATTAGCGGGATATACCGGGGAGCTGTTTTTT. Using reference TRBV11-2 and TRBJ2-2 for the parts outside the CDR3, the full variable domain is EAGVAQSPRYKIIEKRQSVAFWCNPISGHATLYWYQQILGQGPKLLIQFQNNGVVDDSQLPKDRFSAERLKGVDSTLKIQPAKLEDSAVYLCASRKPGLAGYTGELFFGEGSRLTVL.

This chain uses TRBV27 with TRBJ2-7; TRBD2 is a possible D gene (6 bases). The V gene's germline CDR1 is MNHEY and CDR2 SMNVEV (reference sequence). This CDR3 is 15 amino acids long. Trimming stripped 6 bases from V and 4 bases from J, with 19 bases between. The CDR3 is CASSLNPGTFYEQYF. CDR3 bases: TGTGCCAGCAGCCTCAACCCCGGGACTTTTTACGAGCAGTACTTC.

This clone was seen only once. The genes are TRBV2 and TRBJ2-5, with 7 bases fitting TRBD1. This CDR3 is 14 amino acids long. V was pared by 6 bases and J by 1 base, with 5 bases of the junction left unmatched. Germline CDR1 SNHLY, CDR2 FYNNEI. CDR3: CASSADRAQETQYF. In DNA form, the CDR3 reads TGTGCCAGCAGCGCCGACAGGGCCCAAGAGACCCAGTACTTC.

This chain uses TRBV15 with TRBJ2-7; TRBD1 matches at 8 bases. The CDR3 covers 16 residues. CDR1 is LNHNV and CDR2 is YYDKDF in the germline V gene (reference sequence). Losses at the gene ends were 4 bases for V and 2 bases for J; bases not matched to a gene: 10. CDR3 DNA: TGTGCCACCAGCACCGAGACAGGGGCGATGACCTACGAGCAGTACTTC. It yields the protein CATSTETGAMTYEQYF.

The V gene is TRBV18, the J gene TRBJ2-6, with D perhaps matching TRBD1 (6 bases). The V end lost 0 bases, the J end lost 0 bases, and 12 bases lay between the germline ends. The CDR3 contains 18 residues. Germline CDR1 and CDR2: KGHSH and LQKENI. CDR3 sequence (DNA): TGTGCCAGCTCACCACCGGGGGCCCCCCGCTCTGGGGCCAACGTCCTGACTTTC. Amino acid sequence: CASSPPGAPRSGANVLTF.

The rearrangement uses TRBV5-6 and TRBJ1-5; 8 bases fit TRBD1. J lost 6 bases, V lost 4 bases, and 9 bases had no gene match. The CDR3 runs 15 residues. CDR1 and CDR2 from the germline V gene are SGHDT and YYEEEE. In DNA, the CDR3 is TGTGCCAGCAGCGCTGGGACAGGTAAAGTTCAGCCCCAGCATTTT. Translated: CASSAGTGKVQPQHF.